These 14 T cell receptor beta chains came from one sample sequenced in a study of PD-1 blockade in classical Hodgkin lymphoma. Noted time point: newly diagnosed, previously untreated cHL patient sample. The study isolated CD8+ T cells from thawed PBMCs by magnetic negative selection. Profiling relied on immunoSEQ multiplex PCR, and the TCRdb table lists in-frame clones only, not all of them. Of some 10,000 clones in the sample, around 86% were seen once. Sample: CD8+ T cells from blood. Receptor source: a human donor with classical Hodgkin lymphoma.

V is TRBV27 and J is TRBJ2-1, with 15 bases matching TRBD2. The length of the CDR3 is 17 residues. The V and J ends lost 5 bases and 6 bases, in that order; junction bases with no gene match: 8. Germline-derived CDR1 and CDR2 are MNHEY and SMNVEV (reference sequence). The chain's CDR3 is CASSPGLAGGWGNEQFF. CDR3 coding DNA: TGTGCCAGCAGTCCGGGACTAGCGGGGGGCTGGGGCAATGAGCAGTTCTTC.

This sequence joins TRBV9 and TRBJ2-3, with TRBD2 identical over 7 bases. The CDR3 is made up of 17 amino acids. V shed 0 bases, J shed 0 bases, and the junction held 7 bases outside the gene matches. Per the germline V gene, CDR1 is SGDLS and CDR2 is YYNGEE. CDR3 sequence reads: CASSVVGGETSTDTQYF. CDR3 coding DNA: TGTGCCAGCAGCGTAGTTGGGGGGGAGACGAGCACAGATACGCAGTATTTT.

This rearrangement joins TRBV21-1 to TRBJ2-1. TRBV21-1 is flagged as a pseudogene. This CDR3 spans 12 amino acids. CDR3 amino acids: CASSKGGDEQFF. The CDR3 DNA reads as TGTGCCAGCAGCAAAGGAGGGGATGAGCAGTTCTTC.

The chain recombines TRBV11-2 with TRBJ2-3; D is possibly TRBD2 (7 bases). Trimming stripped 3 bases from V and 0 bases from J, with 22 bases between. The germline V gene encodes CDR1 SGHAT and CDR2 FQNNGV. This CDR3 has 19 residues. CDR3 DNA sequence: TGTGCCAGCAGCTTTCGTCCTCTTTGGGGGGGACACAGCACAGATACGCAGTATTTT. Residues: CASSFRPLWGGHSTDTQYF.

The V gene is TRBV4-3, the J gene TRBJ2-5; D unclear. The CDR3 sequence is 16 residues long. Trimming left V 1 base short and J 0 bases short, with 12 bases between. Looked up from germline, CDR1 is LGHNA and CDR2 is YSLEER. In DNA form, the CDR3 reads TGCGCCAGCAGCCAAGCGTTTGCCGGGTACCAAGAGACCCAGTACTTC. Its translation is CASSQAFAGYQETQYF.

There are a few counts of this clone. The chain recombines TRBV27 with TRBJ1-2, with 7 bases lining up with TRBD1. Looked up from germline, CDR1 is MNHEY and CDR2 is SMNVEV (reference sequence). The J segment lost 8 bases and the V segment lost 5 bases, leaving 8 bases of the junction unmatched. The CDR3 runs to 13 residues. CDR3 residues: CASSASTGKGYTF. As DNA, the CDR3 is TGTGCCAGCAGTGCCTCGACAGGGAAGGGCTACACCTTC.

The gene calls are TRBV7-2 and TRBJ1-6, with a possible D match to TRBD1 (5 bases). Germline CDR1 SGHTA, CDR2 FQGNSA. Trimming stripped 1 base from V and 10 bases from J, with 11 bases between. The CDR3 is made up of 14 amino acids. DNA of the CDR3: TGTGCCAGCAGCTTAGGCAGGGCTGGCTCACCCCTCCACTTT. As protein: CASSLGRAGSPLHF.

The sample holds one count of this clone. The chain carries TRBV7-3 and TRBJ2-4; D could derive from TRBD1 or TRBD2 (5 bases each). Trimming took off 1 base at V and 0 bases at J, with 19 bases between the two ends. The germline V gene has CDR1 SGHTA and CDR2 FQGTGA. This CDR3 comprises 19 residues. CDR3 DNA sequence: TGTGCCAGCAGCTTAAGTGTCCGTCCTGGGGGTCTAGCCAAAAACATTCAGTACTTC. It translates to CASSLSVRPGGLAKNIQYF.

This clone appeared a few times. V and J are TRBV7-6 and TRBJ2-7; D may be TRBD1 or TRBD2 (5 bases each). The CDR3 contains 14 residues. The germline V gene has CDR1 SGHVS and CDR2 FNYEAQ. V was shortened by 2 bases and J by 3 bases, with 11 bases between the two germline ends. The CDR3 region is CASSLRGPLYEQYF. Written as DNA, the CDR3 is TGTGCCAGCAGCTTACGGGGCCCACTCTACGAGCAGTACTTC.

The chain combines TRBV4-1 with TRBJ1-5; 10 bases fit TRBD1. The V segment lost 4 bases and the J segment 2 bases; nucleotides outside the gene matches: 17. CDR1 and CDR2 from the germline V gene are MGHRA and YSYEKL. The CDR3 consists of 20 residues. CDR3 in amino acids: CASSLRTGGDTIGGNQPQHF. CDR3 nucleotides: TGCGCCAGCAGCCTACGGACAGGGGGGGACACCATAGGGGGCAATCAGCCCCAGCATTTT.

CDR3 coding DNA: TGTGCCAGCAGTTACGGGACAGGCCCTGAAGCTTTCTTT. Protein sequence: CASSYGTGPEAFF. This chain connects TRBV6-5 to TRBJ1-1; TRBD1 aligns across 8 bases. With V trimmed by 2 bases and J by 6 bases, 2 bases remained unmatched. The CDR3 is 13 amino acids. Germline CDR1 reads MNHEY; CDR2 reads SVGAGI.

The chain combines TRBV14 with TRBJ2-5; no definite D call. The DNA end is a closer match to TRBJ2-7, so the J assignment may be wrong. The CDR3 loop spans 15 amino acids. Germline V gene lookup returns CDR1 SGHDN and CDR2 FVKESK. CDR3 DNA: TGTGCCAGCAGCCAAGTCTATAACCTAGGCACCGAGCAGTACTTC. Protein: CASSQVYNLGTEQYF.

This rearrangement joins TRBV11-2 to TRBJ2-7; possible D gene TRBD1, 5 bases. With 2 bases removed from V and 5 bases from J, the gap between germline ends came to 19 bases. There are 16 residues in the CDR3. CDR1 and CDR2 from the germline V gene are SGHAT and FQNNGV. CDR3 protein: CASSLSGRAGWNEQYF. CDR3 in DNA: TGTGCCAGCAGCTTATCGGGCAGGGCAGGGTGGAACGAGCAGTACTTC.

CDR3 residues: CASSLTSGGSNTGELFF. DNA of the CDR3: TGTGCCAGCAGCTTAACTAGCGGGGGGTCGAACACCGGGGAGCTGTTTTTT. The chain combines TRBV7-9 with TRBJ2-2, with 12 bases that match TRBD2. Germline V gene sequence: CDR1 SEHNR, CDR2 FQNEAQ (reference sequence). J was trimmed by 0 bases and V by 2 bases; bases with no gene match: 1. This CDR3 is 17 amino acids long.